This T cell receptor beta chain stems from a study of shared clonotypes between healthy human individuals. Naive CD45RA+ and memory CD45RA-negative subsets were split from CD4+ cells. Trimming shortened V by 3 bases and J by 9 bases, and 12 bases separated the two germline ends. Germline loops: CDR1 MDHEN, CDR2 SYDVKM. The CDR3 contains 13 residues. This clone has just one count. The authors' processing: Filtering was not the same, since immunoSEQ gave junction-only sequences without quality scores. Only in-frame clones appear in the TCRdb table, and some are missing; sequencing was by immunoSEQ multiplex PCR. The DNA was the basis for D and trimming; V, J and clone size are from that table. The sample has some 650,000 clones; almost 97% are singletons.

The sequencing input was naive CD4+ T cells sorted from blood. As to subset: CD45RA+ positively selected. This receptor was taken from a woman under 40 in good health. The chain uses TRBV28 and TRBJ2-1; D is possibly TRBD2 (5 bases). DNA for the CDR3: TGTGCCAGCAGTTTGCGGGTTCCGGTTGAGCAGTTCTTC. This sequence encodes CASSLRVPVEQFF.